This T cell receptor (beta chain) was captured in a study of identical twins. Study-level results: The models systematically underestimated how much out-of-frame TCR alpha was shared in monozygotic twins. The abundant beta clonotypes from cord blood had fewer insertions, and memory repertoires had none of this.

cDNA carried unique molecular identifiers, and a universal primer site was added by template switching. TCRdb called the 5' RACE reads again in MiXCR, with one record for every CDR3 protein. The data show 1.5 million to 2 million distinct CDR3 sequences, around 29% seen once. The CDR3 extends over 16 amino acids. Looked up from germline, CDR1 is MGHDK and CDR2 is SYGVNS. With respect to this clonotype: Its target is not known. Being one base from a much bigger clone, this may be a read error.

This receptor was taken from a newborn girl in good health. What was sequenced was cord blood. The V call is TRBV25-1, the J call TRBJ2-3, with D tentatively TRBD1 (6 bases). The CDR3 nucleotides read TGTGCCAGCAGTGCCGGCACAGGGTTAGGCACAGGTACGCAGTATTTT. It translates to CASSAGTGLGTGTQYF.